This section outlines one TCR beta chain sequence together with its context. Its antigen remains unknown. These data are taken from a study of T cell clusters in autoimmune cytopenias. About the research overall: TRB sequencing had a median around 52,000 reads and roughly 2,400 distinct clonotypes per sample.

Each sample's input was around 270 ng genomic DNA, some 34,000 genome equivalents. Study-level findings and limits: Healthy donors had approximately 3.1-fold more exclusive TRB clusters than active autoimmune hepatitis patients.

Germline assignment: CDR1 DFQATT and CDR2 SNEGSKA (reference sequence). This CDR3 is built from 13 residues. TRB was amplified by touch-down multiplex PCR, primer pools A and B combined. TCRdb reanalyzed the multiplex PCR reads, giving one entry per CDR3 protein sequence and no DNA. This table lists roughly 8,200 distinct CDR3 sequences. The sequence was obtained from a human donor with an autoimmune cytopenia or autoimmune hepatitis (not recorded which). The chain uses TRBV20-1 and TRBJ1-5; TCRdb designates TRBD1, a call that cannot be tested without DNA. The sequencing input was peripheral blood. CDR3: CSAGGAANQPQHF.